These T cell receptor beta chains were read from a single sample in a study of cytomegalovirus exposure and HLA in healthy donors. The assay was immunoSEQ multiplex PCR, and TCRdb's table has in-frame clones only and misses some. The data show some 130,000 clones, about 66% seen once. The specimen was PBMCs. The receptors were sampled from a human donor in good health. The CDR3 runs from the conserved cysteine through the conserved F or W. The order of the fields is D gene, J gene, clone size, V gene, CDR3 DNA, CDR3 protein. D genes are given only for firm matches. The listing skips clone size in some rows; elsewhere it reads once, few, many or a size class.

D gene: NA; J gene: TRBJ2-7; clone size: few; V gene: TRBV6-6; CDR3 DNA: TGTGCCAGCAGTTACTCGGGGCGGTTCGTGAACGAGCAGTACTTC; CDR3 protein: CASSYSGRFVNEQYF
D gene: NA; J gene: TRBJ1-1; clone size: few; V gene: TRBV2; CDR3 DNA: TGTGCCAGCCTAGGGGGGGGAACTGAAGCTTTCTTT; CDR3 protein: CASLGGGTEAFF
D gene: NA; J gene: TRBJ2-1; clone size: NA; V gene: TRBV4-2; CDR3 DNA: TGTGCCAGCAGCCAAGGGGCGGGCGTTAATGAGCAGTTCTTC; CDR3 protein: CASSQGAGVNEQFF
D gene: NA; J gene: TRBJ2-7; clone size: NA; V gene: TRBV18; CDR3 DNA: TGTGCCAGCTCACCGGACTTACCCTACTACGAGCAGTACTTC; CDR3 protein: CASSPDLPYYEQYF
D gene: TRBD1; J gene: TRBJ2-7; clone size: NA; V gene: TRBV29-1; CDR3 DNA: TGCAGCGTAGGACAGGGGGTGACCTACGAGCAGTACTTC; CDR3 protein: CSVGQGVTYEQYF
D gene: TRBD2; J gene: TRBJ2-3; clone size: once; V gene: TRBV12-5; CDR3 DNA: TGTGCTAGTGGTGTAGCGGGAGGGAAACATAGCACAGATACGCAGTATTTT; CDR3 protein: CASGVAGGKHSTDTQYF
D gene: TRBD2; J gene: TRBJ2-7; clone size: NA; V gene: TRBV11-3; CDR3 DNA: TGTGCCAGCAGCCCGGGGGGGTCGTACGAGCAGTACTTC; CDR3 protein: CASSPGGSYEQYF
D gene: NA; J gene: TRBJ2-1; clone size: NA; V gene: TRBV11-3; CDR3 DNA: TGTGCCAGCAGCGGCCCCACCCCGTCCGAGCAGTTCTTC; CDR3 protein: CASSGPTPSEQFF
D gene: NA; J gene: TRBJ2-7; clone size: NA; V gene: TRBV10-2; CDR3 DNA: TGCGCCAGCAGGGTAGTGGCGACAGTATCCTACGAGCAGTACTTC; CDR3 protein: CASRVVATVSYEQYF
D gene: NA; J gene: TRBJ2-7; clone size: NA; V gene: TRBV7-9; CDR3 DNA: TGTGCCAGCAGCGAAGGGAGCTACGAGCAGTACTTC; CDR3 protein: CASSEGSYEQYF
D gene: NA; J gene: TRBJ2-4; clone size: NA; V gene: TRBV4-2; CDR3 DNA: TGTGCCAGCAGCCCCACAGGAGGGGCTGAGAAAAACATTCAGTACTTC; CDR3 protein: CASSPTGGAEKNIQYF
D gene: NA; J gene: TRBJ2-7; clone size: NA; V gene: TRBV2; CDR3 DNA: TGTGCCAGCAGTAGGGGGGGCAGGGAGCAGTACTTC; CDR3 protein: CASSRGGREQYF
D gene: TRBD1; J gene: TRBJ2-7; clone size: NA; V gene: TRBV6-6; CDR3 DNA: TGTGCCAGCAGTGCATTCGGGACAGGGTGGTACGAGCAGTACTTC; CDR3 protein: CASSAFGTGWYEQYF
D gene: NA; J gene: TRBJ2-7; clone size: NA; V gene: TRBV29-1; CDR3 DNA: TGCAGCGTTTTAGCGGACAACTACGAGCAGTACTTC; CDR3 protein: CSVLADNYEQYF